This T cell receptor (beta chain) was sequenced during a study of blood T cell repertoires in COVID-19. Background on the study: The United States, Italy and Spain were the sources of the acute and convalescent COVID-19 samples. Sources were T cells, B-cell-depleted T cells, or PBMCs; the material itself was cDNA or gDNA.

CDR3 length: 14 amino acids. The V gene end was trimmed by 5 bases and the J gene end by 6 bases; junction bases not matched to a gene: 4. The germline CDR1 and CDR2 sequences are SGHTA and FQGNSA. Original processing methods: Amplification of reference gene primers provided the estimated nucleated cell counts. Sequenced by immunoSEQ multiplex PCR; TCRdb stores in-frame clones only, minus some. V and J calls and clone size come straight from that table; D and trimming were deduced from the DNA. Found here are 250,000 to 300,000 clones, around 90% of them singletons; the top ten hold around 2.2%. This TCR came from a woman aged 45 to 65 who had recovered from COVID-19. The V and J genes are TRBV7-2 and TRBJ2-2, with 9 bases that match TRBD2. The specimen sequenced was peripheral blood. CDR3 in amino acids: CASSRTSVAGELFF. The CDR3 DNA is TGTGCCAGCAGCCGGACTAGCGTCGCCGGGGAGCTGTTTTTT.